This entry lists 6 T cell receptor beta chains sequenced from one sample in a study of blood T cell repertoires in COVID-19. Sequencing was performed with immunoSEQ multiplex PCR; in TCRdb, only in-frame clones are kept and a portion is missing. The sample holds around 230,000 clones, 70% to 85% seen once. Sequences were obtained from PBMCs or T cells enriched from blood (not recorded which). The receptor set was obtained from a man aged 35 to 55 who had recovered from COVID-19.

This rearrangement joins TRBV14 to TRBJ1-2; no clear D. V dropped 3 bases and J dropped 1 base, with 6 bases sitting between them. This CDR3 has 13 amino acids. Germline V CDR1 and CDR2: SGHDN, FVKESK. The CDR3 protein is CASSQRLNYGYTF. CDR3 nucleotide sequence: TGTGCCAGCAGCCAGAGGCTTAACTATGGCTACACCTTC.

The V call is TRBV25-1, the J call TRBJ2-3; 11 bases agree with TRBD1. After removal of 6 bases from V and 3 bases from J, the junction contained 2 bases not matched to a gene. Looked up from germline, CDR1 is MGHDK and CDR2 is SYGVNS. CDR3 length: 14 amino acids. The CDR3 spells CASRGQGATDTQYF. The CDR3 region has the DNA TGTGCCAGCAGAGGACAGGGGGCAACAGATACGCAGTATTTT.

The V and J genes are TRBV19 and TRBJ2-2; 7 nucleotides agree with TRBD2. CDR3 length equals 16 residues. The germline CDR1 and CDR2 sequences are LNHDA and SQIVND (reference sequence). Trimming cost V 7 bases and J 5 bases; bases outside gene matches: 13. The CDR3 nucleotides are TGTGCCAGTACCAAGAATGGGGGAGGGCGGACCGGGGAGCTGTTTTTT. It specifies CASTKNGGGRTGELFF.

This clone came up a few times. The V and J genes are TRBV7-2 and TRBJ2-7; perhaps TRBD2 as D (6 bases). Germline-derived CDR1 and CDR2 are SGHTA and FQGNSA. Trimming took 1 base from V and 4 from J, leaving 11 bases between them. The CDR3 is made up of 14 amino acids. Here the CDR3 reads CASSLEYGTYEQYF. CDR3 coding DNA: TGTGCCAGCAGCTTAGAATATGGGACTTACGAGCAGTACTTC.

The genes are TRBV19 and TRBJ1-5, with D hard to call. Per the germline V gene, CDR1 is LNHDA and CDR2 is SQIVND (reference sequence). V was clipped by 6 bases and J by 4 bases, with 7 bases between them. The CDR3 loop spans 12 amino acids. The DNA of the CDR3 is TGTGCCAGTAGCCACAAAAATCAGCCCCAGCATTTT. Protein product: CASSHKNQPQHF.

The V gene is TRBV2, the J gene TRBJ1-5, with a possible D match to TRBD1 (5 bases). There are 16 residues in the CDR3. V gave up 0 bases and J gave up 0 bases, with 9 bases separating them. CDR1 and CDR2 from the germline V gene are SNHLY and FYNNEI. The CDR3 bases are TGTGCCAGCAGTGAAGCTCGGGGGGGTAGCAATCAGCCCCAGCATTTT. It is translated as CASSEARGGSNQPQHF.